This TCR beta chain was captured by sequencing in a study of OX40 agonist ivuxolimab in advanced cancers. As for the study in general: Participants, approximately 80% male, averaged approximately 65 years of age, ranging from about 23 to 90. Findings and caveats of the study: Among the lowest peripheral clonal expansion occurred in 0.1-3.0 mg/kg partial responders.

The data were produced by immunoSEQ multiplex PCR, yet TCRdb's version contains in-frame clones alone and is incomplete. The table has about 20,000 clones, over 75% seen once. Regarding this clone: Its cognate antigen is unknown.

The receptor was derived from an adult with an advanced solid tumor such as melanoma, head and neck, liver or kidney cancer. The specimen was CD4+ or CD8+ T cells sorted from blood, collected in a trial of the OX40 agonist ivuxolimab.

CDR3 in DNA: TGTGCCAGCAGCTCGGGACCTAACTACGAGCAGTACTTC. Its translation is CASSSGPNYEQYF. The rearrangement links TRBV7-2 to TRBJ2-7; the D gene could be TRBD1 or TRBD2 (5 bases each). CDR1 SGHTA and CDR2 FQGNSA come from the germline V gene. V lost 4 bases to trimming and J lost 3 bases, with 10 bases between them. The CDR3 is made up of 13 amino acids. Looking up the rest from reference TRBV7-2 and TRBJ2-7 gives the full variable domain: GAGVSQSPSNKVTEKGKDVELRCDPISGHTALYWYRQSLGQGLEFLIYFQGNSAPDKSGLPSDRFSAERTGGSVSTLTIQRTQQEDSAVYLCASSSGPNYEQYFGPGTRLTVT.